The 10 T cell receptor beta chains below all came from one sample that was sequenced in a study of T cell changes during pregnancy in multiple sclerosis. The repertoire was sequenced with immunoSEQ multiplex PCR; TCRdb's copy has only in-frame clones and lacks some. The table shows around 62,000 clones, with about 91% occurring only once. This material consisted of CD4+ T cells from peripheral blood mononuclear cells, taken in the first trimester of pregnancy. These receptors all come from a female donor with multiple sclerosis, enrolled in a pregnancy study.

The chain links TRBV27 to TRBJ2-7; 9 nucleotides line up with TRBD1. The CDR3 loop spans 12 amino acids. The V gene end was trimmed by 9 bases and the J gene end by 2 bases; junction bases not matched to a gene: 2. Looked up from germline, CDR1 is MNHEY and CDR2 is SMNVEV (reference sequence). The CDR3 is CARQGAPYEQYF. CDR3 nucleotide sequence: TGTGCCAGACAGGGGGCCCCCTACGAGCAGTACTTC.

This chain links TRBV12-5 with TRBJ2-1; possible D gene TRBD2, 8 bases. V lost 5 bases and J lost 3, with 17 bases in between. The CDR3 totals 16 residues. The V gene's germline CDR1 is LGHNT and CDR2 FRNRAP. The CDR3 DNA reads TGTGCTAGTGGTCAAGGGGGCGGGGGGAACTACAATGAGCAGTTCTTC. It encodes CASGQGGGGNYNEQFF.

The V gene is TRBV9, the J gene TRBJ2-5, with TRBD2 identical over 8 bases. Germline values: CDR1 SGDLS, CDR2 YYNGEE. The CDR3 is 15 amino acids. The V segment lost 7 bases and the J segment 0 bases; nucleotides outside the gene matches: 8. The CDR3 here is CASSRGAGHQETQYF. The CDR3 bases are TGTGCCAGCTCGCGGGGGGCAGGCCACCAAGAGACCCAGTACTTC.

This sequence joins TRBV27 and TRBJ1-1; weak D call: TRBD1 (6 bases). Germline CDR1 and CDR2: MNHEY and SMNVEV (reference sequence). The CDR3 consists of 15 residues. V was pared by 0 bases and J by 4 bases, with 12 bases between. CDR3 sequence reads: CASSLSPGAVTEAFF. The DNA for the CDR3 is TGTGCCAGCAGTTTATCTCCAGGGGCGGTCACTGAAGCTTTCTTT.

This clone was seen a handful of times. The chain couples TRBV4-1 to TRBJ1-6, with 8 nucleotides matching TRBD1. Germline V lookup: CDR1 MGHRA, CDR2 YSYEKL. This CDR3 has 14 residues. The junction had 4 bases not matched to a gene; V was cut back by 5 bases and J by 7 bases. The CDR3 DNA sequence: TGCGCCAGCAGCGGCGGGACAGGAAATTCACCCCTCCACTTT. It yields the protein CASSGGTGNSPLHF.

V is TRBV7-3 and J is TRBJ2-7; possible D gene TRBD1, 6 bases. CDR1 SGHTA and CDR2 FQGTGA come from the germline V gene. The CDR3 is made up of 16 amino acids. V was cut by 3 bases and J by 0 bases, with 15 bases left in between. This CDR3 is CASSFTGTTASYEQYF. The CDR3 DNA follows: TGTGCCAGCAGCTTCACCGGGACAACAGCCTCCTACGAGCAGTACTTC.

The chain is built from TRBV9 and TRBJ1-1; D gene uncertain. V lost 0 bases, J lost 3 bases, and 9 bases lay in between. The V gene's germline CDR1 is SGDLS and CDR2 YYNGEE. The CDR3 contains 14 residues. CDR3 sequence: CASSVVEEYTEAFF. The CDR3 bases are TGTGCCAGCAGCGTAGTGGAGGAGTACACTGAAGCTTTCTTT.

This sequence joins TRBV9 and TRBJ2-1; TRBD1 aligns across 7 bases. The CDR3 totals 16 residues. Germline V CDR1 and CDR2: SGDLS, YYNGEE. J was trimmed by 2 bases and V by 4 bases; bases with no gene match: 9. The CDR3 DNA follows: TGTGCCAGCAGCTTAGAAGGGGGCCTAACCTACAATGAGCAGTTCTTC. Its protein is CASSLEGGLTYNEQFF.

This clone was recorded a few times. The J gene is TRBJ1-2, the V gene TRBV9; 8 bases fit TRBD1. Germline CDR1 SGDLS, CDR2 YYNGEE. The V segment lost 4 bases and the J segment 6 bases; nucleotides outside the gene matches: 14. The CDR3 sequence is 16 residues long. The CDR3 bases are TGTGCCAGCAGCTCACAGGGGGTTGCGGGGTTAGATGGCTACACCTTC. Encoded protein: CASSSQGVAGLDGYTF. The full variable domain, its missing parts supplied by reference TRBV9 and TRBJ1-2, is DSGVTQTPKHLITATGQRVTLRCSPRSGDLSVYWYQQSLDQGLQFLIQYYNGEERAKGNILERFSAQQFPDLHSELNLSSLELGDSALYFCASSSQGVAGLDGYTFGSGTRLTVV.

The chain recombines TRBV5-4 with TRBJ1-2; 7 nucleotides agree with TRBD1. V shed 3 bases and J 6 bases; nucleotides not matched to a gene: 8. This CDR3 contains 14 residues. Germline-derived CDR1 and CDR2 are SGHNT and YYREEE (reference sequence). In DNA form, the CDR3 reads TGTGCCAGCAGCTCTGGCAGGGGGTATCATGGCTACACCTTC. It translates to CASSSGRGYHGYTF.